The 32 T cell receptor beta chains below were found in one sample sequenced in a study of vaccination and CD4 T cells after COVID-19. For these receptors, no antigen is known. Time point of the sample: late sampling 161 to 241 days after vaccination in three convalescent patients. The treatment was: roughly 10-day PBMC culture with coronavirus spike peptide pools or control peptides (ViraFEST assay). Sequencing of the DNA from cultured CD4+ T cells was carried out with the Oncomine TCR Beta short-read assay. Using its own MiXCR run on the PCR reads, TCRdb lists one record per CDR3 protein. Of about 25,000 distinct CDR3 sequences in the sample, 30% were seen once. The sequencing here drew on CD4+ T cells from blood, cultured in vitro, taken about 7 months after SARS-CoV-2 vaccination. The receptors stem from a human donor who had recovered from COVID-19.

The chain couples TRBV6-1 to TRBJ1-1; 8 nucleotides line up with TRBD1. There are 13 residues in the CDR3. V shed 5 bases, J shed 7 bases, and the junction held 6 bases outside the gene matches. CDR1 is MNHNS and CDR2 is SASEGT in the germline V gene. The CDR3 here is CASSRTGKREAFF. CDR3 coding DNA: TGTGCCAGCAGTCGGACAGGGAAACGTGAAGCTTTCTTT.

The rearrangement uses TRBV28 and TRBJ2-5; possibly TRBD1 or TRBD2 for D (6 bases each). Trimming shortened V by 2 bases and J by 4 bases, and 14 bases separated the two germline ends. Germline V gene lookup returns CDR1 MDHEN and CDR2 SYDVKM. The CDR3 runs to 15 residues. The CDR3 bases are TGTGCCAGCAGTTTAGGGGGCGGGATAGCAGAGACCCAGTACTTC. As protein: CASSLGGGIAETQYF.

V and J are TRBV6-1 and TRBJ2-1; D unclear. The V end lost 5 bases, the J end lost 9 bases, and 8 bases lay between the germline ends. The CDR3 is 11 amino acids. Germline lookup yields CDR1 MNHNS and CDR2 SASEGT. The CDR3, as DNA: TGTGCCAGCAGTCTGAGTGCTGAGCAGTTCTTC. It yields the protein CASSLSAEQFF.

V is TRBV20-1 and J is TRBJ2-3; 7 nucleotides match TRBD1. The CDR3 consists of 14 residues. In germline, CDR1 is DFQATT, CDR2 SNEGSKA (reference sequence). The trim removed 5 bases at V and 1 base at J, leaving 6 bases unmatched. For the CDR3, the DNA is TGCAGTGCTTCCGACAGGGCGCGCACAGATACGCAGTATTTT. Translated, it gives CSASDRARTDTQYF.

This chain's CDR3 is CASSPDRWYQPQHF. The CDR3 DNA is TGTGCCAGCAGTCCCGACAGGTGGTATCAGCCCCAGCATTTT. The chain links TRBV28 to TRBJ1-5; weak D call: TRBD1 (6 bases). The CDR3 runs 14 residues. CDR1 is MDHEN, CDR2 SYDVKM, per germline. V lost 5 bases and J 5 bases, leaving 13 bases between the germline ends.

This chain connects TRBV5-8 to TRBJ2-7; D is possibly TRBD2 (5 bases). Germline V gene lookup returns CDR1 SGHTS and CDR2 YDEGEE. This CDR3 has 13 amino acids. V was clipped by 7 bases and J by 7 bases, with 18 bases between them. The CDR3 loop is CASRTGGWKEQYF. The CDR3 coding sequence is TGTGCCAGCCGTACGGGCGGGTGGAAAGAGCAGTACTTC.

V and J are TRBV11-3 and TRBJ2-1; D unresolved. CDR3 length: 16 residues. Germline loops: CDR1 SGHNT, CDR2 YENEEA. Trimming removed 7 bases from V and 4 bases from J, with 20 bases in between. The CDR3 loop is CASTYLYQDVYNEQFF. The DNA of the CDR3 is TGTGCCAGCACTTACCTCTACCAGGACGTGTACAATGAGCAGTTCTTC.

This chain links TRBV29-1 with TRBJ1-1, with 7 positions matching TRBD1. Germline V gene lookup returns CDR1 SQVTM and CDR2 ANQGSEA. CDR3 size: 11 residues. Trimming removed 5 bases from V and 6 bases from J; junction bases left unmatched: 3. Here the CDR3 reads CSVNRGPEAFF. The CDR3 DNA reads as TGCAGCGTTAATAGGGGGCCTGAAGCTTTCTTT.

This clonotype has more than one count but fewer than ten. The rearrangement joins TRBV6-5 to TRBJ2-5; perhaps D is TRBD1 or TRBD2 (5 bases each). This CDR3 has 17 residues. In germline, CDR1 is MNHEY, CDR2 SVGAGI. The V gene lost 0 bases and the J gene lost 0 bases, with 14 bases spanning the gap. This CDR3 is CASSYSAGANYQETQYF. The DNA of the CDR3 is TGTGCCAGCAGTTACTCTGCCGGGGCAAATTACCAAGAGACCCAGTACTTC.

This clonotype was counted between two and nine times. The rearrangement uses TRBV7-2 and TRBJ2-5; D unclear. CDR3 length: 13 amino acids. Germline CDR1 and CDR2: SGHTA and FQGNSA. Between the trimmed V and J ends, which lost 1 base and 2 bases, there was a span of 5 bases. In DNA, the CDR3 is TGTGCCAGCAGCTTAGTTGTACAAGAGACCCAGTACTTC. It encodes CASSLVVQETQYF.

Relative to its sample, this clonotype is medium-sized. V gene TRBV7-2 combines with J gene TRBJ2-1; no clear D gene. The CDR3 loop spans 11 amino acids. CDR1 SGHTA and CDR2 FQGNSA come from the germline V gene. V lost 6 bases, J lost 10 bases, and 10 bases lay in between. CDR3 sequence reads: CASRTAVEQFF. The CDR3 DNA sequence: TGTGCCAGCAGGACCGCGGTCGAGCAGTTCTTC. The full variable domain, its missing parts supplied by reference TRBV7-2 and TRBJ2-1, is GAGVSQSPSNKVTEKGKDVELRCDPISGHTALYWYRQSLGQGLEFLIYFQGNSAPDKSGLPSDRFSAERTGGSVSTLTIQRTQQEDSAVYLCASRTAVEQFFGPGTRLTVL.

This chain uses TRBV4-3 with TRBJ2-5; no definite D call. The CDR3 length is 15 residues. Per the germline V gene, CDR1 is LGHNA and CDR2 is YSLEER. Trimming took 0 bases from V and 2 from J, leaving 10 bases between them. As DNA, the CDR3 is TGCGCCAGCAGCCAAGAGTCGGCCCGACAAGAGACCCAGTACTTC. This encodes CASSQESARQETQYF.

This chain uses TRBV11-3 with TRBJ2-5; D may be TRBD2 (5 bases). This CDR3 comprises 14 residues. V lost 2 bases, J lost 6 bases, and 13 bases lay in between. Germline assignment: CDR1 SGHNT and CDR2 YENEEA. The CDR3 region is CASSLSRGSQTQYF. DNA for the CDR3: TGTGCCAGCAGCTTATCCCGGGGTAGTCAGACCCAGTACTTC. Full variable domain (missing parts from reference TRBV11-3 and TRBJ2-5): EAGVVQSPRYKIIEKKQPVAFWCNPISGHNTLYWYLQNLGQGPELLIRYENEEAVDDSQLPKDRFSAERLKGVDSTLKIQPAELGDSAVYLCASSLSRGSQTQYFGPGTRLLVL.

This chain joins TRBV24-1 and TRBJ1-2; possible D gene TRBD1, 6 bases. Germline assignment: CDR1 KGHDR and CDR2 SFDVKD. The germline V and J ends were trimmed by 3 bases and 7 bases, with 11 bases remaining between them. The CDR3 has 13 residues. CDR3 bases: TGTGCCACCAGTGATGCGGACAGAGCTGGCTACACCTTC. Translation: CATSDADRAGYTF.

V is TRBV20-1 and J is TRBJ2-7; 10 nucleotides match TRBD2. J lost 0 bases, V lost 6 bases, and 8 bases had no gene match. CDR3 length equals 15 residues. CDR1 is DFQATT and CDR2 is SNEGSKA in the germline V gene (reference sequence). The CDR3 reads CSATSLAGVSYEQYF. DNA of the CDR3: TGCAGTGCGACTTCGCTAGCGGGAGTCTCCTACGAGCAGTACTTC.

This clonotype was counted once. This CDR3 reads CASRRTTTGNEQYF. CDR3 nucleotides: TGTGCCAGCAGACGAACGACCACAGGGAATGAGCAGTACTTC. The chain uses TRBV6-1 and TRBJ2-7; tentative D call: TRBD1 (6 bases). The V and J ends lost 6 bases and 7 bases respectively, with 19 bases between them. The CDR3 totals 14 residues. CDR1 is MNHNS, CDR2 SASEGT, per germline.

The gene calls are TRBV20-1 and TRBJ2-1; 8 bases are shared with TRBD2. V was pared by 2 bases and J by 4 bases, with 4 bases of the junction left unmatched. Germline V gene sequence: CDR1 DFQATT, CDR2 SNEGSKA (reference sequence). The CDR3 has 14 amino acids. The CDR3 DNA sequence: TGCAGTGCTAGATTCCAGCGGGGGTACAATGAGCAGTTCTTC. It yields the protein CSARFQRGYNEQFF.

As concerns this clonotype: No conserved phenylalanine or tryptophan ends this CDR3, so it is likely a read error. The chain uses TRBV6-1 and TRBJ2-7; the D is unclear. Germline loops: CDR1 MNHNS, CDR2 SASEGT. This CDR3 region has 11 residues. The V and J ends lost 2 bases and 8 bases respectively, with 7 bases between them. CDR3 nucleotide sequence: TGTGCCAGCAGTGAAAGCCCGAAGCAGTACCTC. Protein: CASSESPKQYL.

This clonotype was counted between two and nine times. The chain has TRBV20-1 and TRBJ2-7, with a tentative D call TRBD1 (6 bases). The CDR3 length is 14 residues. V was shortened by 6 bases and J by 6 bases, with 21 bases between the two germline ends. Germline assignment: CDR1 DFQATT and CDR2 SNEGSKA (reference sequence). The CDR3: CSATIGAGVSEQYF. CDR3 bases: TGCAGTGCGACGATAGGGGCAGGGGTCAGCGAGCAGTACTTC.

This clonotype has only a few counts. The V gene is TRBV6-2 or TRBV6-3, the J gene TRBJ2-1; the D gene is possibly TRBD2 (5 bases). Germline values: CDR1 MNHEY, CDR2 SVGEGT. CDR3 length: 15 amino acids. Trimming pared 7 bases from V and 4 bases from J, leaving 17 bases between. The CDR3 region is CASNPGTGKYNEQFF. CDR3 bases: TGTGCCAGCAACCCGGGTACCGGGAAGTACAATGAGCAGTTCTTC.

By share, this clonotype ranks as medium-sized. The chain links TRBV6-4 to TRBJ2-3; 11 bases are shared with TRBD1. The V and J ends lost 4 bases and 4 bases, in that order; junction bases with no gene match: 1. The CDR3 loop spans 14 amino acids. Looked up from germline, CDR1 is MRHNA and CDR2 is SNTAGT. The CDR3 spells CASSGTGGADTQYF. CDR3 sequence (DNA): TGTGCCAGCAGTGGGACAGGGGGCGCAGATACGCAGTATTTT.

The chain joins TRBV7-2 to TRBJ2-7, with 11 bases identical to TRBD1. Germline trimming cut 5 bases from V and 5 bases from J; bases unmatched to any gene: 8. CDR1 and CDR2 from the germline V gene are SGHTA and FQGNSA. The CDR3 has 15 residues. This chain's CDR3 is CASSPGGQGVNEQYF. The CDR3 bases are TGTGCCAGCAGCCCCGGGGGACAGGGGGTCAACGAGCAGTACTTC.

This clonotype has only a few counts. V gene TRBV7-9 combines with J gene TRBJ2-2, with D hard to call. This CDR3 spans 13 amino acids. Trimming left V 5 bases short and J 6 bases short, with 10 bases between. Germline CDR1 is SEHNR and CDR2 is FQNEAQ (reference sequence). The DNA of the CDR3 is TGTGCCAGCAGCCCTCGTGATTCCGGGGAGCTGTTTTTT. Its protein is CASSPRDSGELFF.

The chain is built from TRBV24-1 and TRBJ2-7; D may be TRBD2 (5 bases). The V end lost 1 base, the J end lost 6 bases, and 9 bases lay between the germline ends. The length of the CDR3 is 13 residues. Germline V gene lookup returns CDR1 KGHDR and CDR2 SFDVKD. In nucleotides, the CDR3 is TGTGCCACCAGTGATTTCGCGGGTGCCGAGCAGTACTTC. Its translation is CATSDFAGAEQYF.

This clonotype has only a few counts. The chain combines TRBV20-1 with TRBJ1-1, with D unclear. Trimming took 0 bases from V and 2 from J, leaving 7 bases between them. Germline loops: CDR1 DFQATT, CDR2 SNEGSKA (reference sequence). The CDR3 length is 13 residues. The CDR3 bases are TGCAGTGCTAGAGAAGACGGTAACACTGAAGCTTTCTTT. Protein product: CSAREDGNTEAFF.

The chain employs TRBV28 and TRBJ2-7; 10 nucleotides agree with TRBD2. This CDR3 is 14 amino acids long. The germline gives CDR1 MDHEN, CDR2 SYDVKM. J gave up 1 base and V 6 bases, and 3 bases lay outside the gene matches. For the CDR3, the DNA is TGTGCCAGCAGACGGACTAGCGGTTCCTACGAGCAGTACTTC. Translation gives CASRRTSGSYEQYF.

The chain joins TRBV28 to TRBJ2-7; maybe TRBD1 (8 bases). V gave up 7 bases and J gave up 4 bases, with 14 bases separating them. The CDR3 has 13 residues. Germline-derived CDR1 and CDR2 are MDHEN and SYDVKM. As DNA, the CDR3 is TGTGCCAGCATCAACAGGGGGGGTTACGAGCAGTACTTC. Translation gives CASINRGGYEQYF.

This clonotype was found a few times. The chain joins TRBV28 to TRBJ1-5; 11 nucleotides line up with TRBD1. Trimming removed 5 bases from V and 7 bases from J; junction bases left unmatched: 13. Germline loops: CDR1 MDHEN, CDR2 SYDVKM. This CDR3 has 17 amino acids. CDR3 sequence: CASSAGTGGLYGQPQHF. CDR3 DNA sequence: TGTGCCAGCAGTGCCGGGACAGGGGGATTATACGGGCAGCCCCAGCATTTT.

The gene calls are TRBV28 and TRBJ2-7, with 7 bases matching TRBD1. Germline lookup yields CDR1 MDHEN and CDR2 SYDVKM. V gave up 6 bases and J gave up 4 bases; unmatched junction bases: 3. This CDR3 has 12 amino acids. CDR3 coding DNA: TGTGCCAGCAGATCGGGACAGTACGAGCAGTACTTC. This gives the protein CASRSGQYEQYF.

The chain carries TRBV6-1 and TRBJ1-1; D unclear. V lost 6 bases and J 2 bases, leaving 10 bases between the germline ends. The CDR3 sequence is 13 residues long. CDR1 is MNHNS and CDR2 is SASEGT in the germline V gene. The CDR3 DNA is TGTGCCAGCAGAACCCCACAAAACACTGAAGCTTTCTTT. Amino acids: CASRTPQNTEAFF.

The chain has TRBV20-1 and TRBJ2-1; TRBD2 is a possible D gene (6 bases). V was trimmed by 3 bases and J by 10 bases, leaving 25 bases between them. Germline-derived CDR1 and CDR2 are DFQATT and SNEGSKA (reference sequence). This CDR3 has 16 residues. CDR3 coding DNA: TGCAGTGCTAGTTGGTTCTGGCGGGATCGCCCCACGGAGCAGTTCTTC. Protein: CSASWFWRDRPTEQFF.

The CDR3 region has the DNA TGCAGTGCTATGGAGCGGGTTACCTACAATGAGCAGTTCTTC. The encoded protein is CSAMERVTYNEQFF. The chain combines TRBV20-1 with TRBJ2-1, with a tentative D call TRBD2 (6 bases). Trimming left V 4 bases short and J 2 bases short, with 12 bases between. The CDR3 has 14 residues. CDR1 and CDR2 (germline): DFQATT, SNEGSKA (reference sequence).